A selection of T cell receptor beta chains follows, all from one sample in a study of breast tumors, draining lymph nodes, adjacent tissues. TCRdb ran MiXCR on the multiplex PCR reads and lists one entry per CDR3 protein. The profile shows 100,000 to 150,000 distinct CDR3 sequences, about 22% of them singletons. Sequencing input: axillary lymph node tissue. The receptors originated from a female donor with breast cancer. Some clones in this sample may be carry-over from other donors' samples. CDR3s include the opening cysteine and the closing phenylalanine or tryptophan. Fields, in order: J gene, clone size, V gene, D gene, CDR3 protein. A D gene is named only where the DNA matches it firmly. Expanded clones get a size class; other rows say once, few or many, or leave the size out.

TRBJ1-1 | . | TRBV24-1 | TRBD1 | CATSSGGVNTEAFF
TRBJ1-2 | many | TRBV6-1 | . | CASSERASSYGYTF
TRBJ1-5 | . | TRBV19 | TRBD1 | CASSQDRGRYQPQHF
TRBJ2-1 | many | TRBV7-3 | TRBD2 | CASSFYWTSGNEQFF
TRBJ2-7 | . | TRBV30 | TRBD2 | CAWRGGKREGRYEQYF
TRBJ2-5 | many | TRBV19 | . | CASSTWGETQYF
TRBJ2-3 | many | TRBV5-6 | TRBD1 | CASSAVQGSGTDTQYF
TRBJ2-3 | many | TRBV4-1 | TRBD2 | CASSQDPKGAGGRGTDTQYF
TRBJ2-2 | . | TRBV27 | . | CASSAGQHTGELLF
TRBJ2-7 | many | TRBV14 | TRBD1 | CASSLSLGTGVGEQYF